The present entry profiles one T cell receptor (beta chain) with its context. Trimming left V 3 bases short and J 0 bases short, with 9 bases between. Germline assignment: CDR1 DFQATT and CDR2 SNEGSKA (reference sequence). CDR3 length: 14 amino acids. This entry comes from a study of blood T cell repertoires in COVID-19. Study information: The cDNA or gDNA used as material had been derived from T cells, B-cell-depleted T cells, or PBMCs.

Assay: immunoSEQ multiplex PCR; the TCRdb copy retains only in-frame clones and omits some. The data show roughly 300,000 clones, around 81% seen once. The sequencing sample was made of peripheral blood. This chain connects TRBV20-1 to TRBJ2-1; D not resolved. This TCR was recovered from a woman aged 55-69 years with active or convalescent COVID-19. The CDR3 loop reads CSASKADSYNEQFF. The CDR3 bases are TGCAGTGCTAGTAAGGCGGACTCCTACAATGAGCAGTTCTTC.